The clone carrying this T cell receptor (beta chain) was observed at least ten times. As yet, its antigen is unknown. With iRepertoire HTBI primers and Arm-PCR of CDR3 regions, TCR beta libraries were built. In TCRdb, the multiplex PCR reads were re-called with MiXCR into one record per CDR3 protein. This sample has hundreds of thousands of distinct CDR3 sequences, with 9.5% to 15% found just once. This sample was included in a study of regulatory T cells in long-lasting Graves disease. Study outcomes and limitations: TRBV28, TRBJ1-2 and TRBJ2-5 were segments that persistent disease favored. Patients with persistent disease shared 2,741 public clonotypes, outpacing the roughly 870 shared by new patients.

This CDR3 is built from 15 residues. Trimming removed 5 bases from V and 5 bases from J, with 15 bases in between. Per the germline V gene, CDR1 is MNHEY and CDR2 is SMNVEV (reference sequence). Time point described: newly diagnosed GD, antithyroid drugs for less than 3 months. Researchers made the TCR library from RNA that was extracted from PBMCs. These same data were also listed under a study on T cells in Graves' hyperthyroidism and ophthalmopathy. That source adds: Uncontrolled infections, other autoimmune diseases, pregnancy or lactation led to exclusion of patients.

The source was peripheral blood mononuclear cells (PBMCs), collected at new diagnosis, from a patient treated with antithyroid drugs. This rearrangement joins TRBV27 to TRBJ2-2; the D gene could be TRBD1 or TRBD2 (5 bases each). The clonotype originates from a woman aged 25 to 39 with Graves disease. CDR3 sequence reads: CASSPGARFTGELFF. As DNA, the CDR3 is TGTGCCAGCAGTCCCGGGGCGAGGTTTACCGGGGAGCTGTTTTTT.